Listed here are 30 T cell receptor beta chains from one sample, sequenced in a study of OX40 agonist ivuxolimab in advanced cancers. TCRdb's copy holds only in-frame clones and misses some; the assay was immunoSEQ multiplex PCR. The sample carries 40,000 to 50,000 clones, around nine tenths recorded once. The sample in question was CD4+ or CD8+ T cells sorted from blood, obtained in a trial of the OX40 agonist ivuxolimab. These receptor sequences come from an adult with an advanced solid tumor such as melanoma, head and neck, liver or kidney cancer.

The chain employs TRBV28 and TRBJ1-1; D may be TRBD1 (5 bases). V dropped 2 bases and J dropped 1 base, with 8 bases sitting between them. The CDR3 is 14 amino acids. Germline-derived CDR1 and CDR2 are MDHEN and SYDVKM. This CDR3 reads CASSLGHRNTEAFF. For the CDR3, the DNA is TGTGCCAGCAGTTTAGGACACCGGAACACTGAAGCTTTCTTT.

V usage is TRBV11-3 and J usage is TRBJ2-1; weak D call: TRBD1 (6 bases). Per germline, CDR1 SGHNT and CDR2 YENEEA. CDR3 length: 15 residues. V lost 3 bases and J lost 0, with 9 bases in between. This CDR3 reads CASSLDSLSYNEQFF. The CDR3 DNA reads TGTGCCAGCAGCTTGGACAGCCTCTCCTACAATGAGCAGTTCTTC.

Only one count was recorded for this clone. The CDR3 sequence: CAWSVTDTQYF. The CDR3 DNA sequence: TGTGCCTGGAGTGTTACAGATACGCAGTATTTT. This chain links TRBV30 with TRBJ2-3; D is uncertain. The CDR3 spans 11 residues. V was clipped by 0 bases and J by 3 bases, with 1 base between them. CDR1 is GTSNPN, CDR2 SVGIG, per germline (reference sequence).

The chain carries TRBV7-9 and TRBJ2-5; the D is unclear. V was cut by 5 bases and J by 7 bases, with 26 bases left in between. Germline values: CDR1 SEHNR, CDR2 FQNEAQ (reference sequence). The CDR3 length is 17 residues. The CDR3 DNA is TGTGCCAGCAGCGCAGGTCAATCGTCGGCAGAGAAGGTGACCCAGTACTTC. The encoded protein is CASSAGQSSAEKVTQYF.

The CDR3 protein is CASSVGVAGGRETQYF. In DNA form, the CDR3 reads TGTGCCAGCAGCGTAGGGGTAGCGGGGGGCCGAGAGACCCAGTACTTC. V is TRBV9 and J is TRBJ2-5; the match to TRBD2 covers 10 bases. This CDR3 region has 16 residues. J was trimmed by 4 bases and V by 0 bases; bases with no gene match: 6. CDR1 and CDR2 from the germline V gene are SGDLS and YYNGEE. The whole variable domain, filled in from reference TRBV9 and TRBJ2-5, reads DSGVTQTPKHLITATGQRVTLRCSPRSGDLSVYWYQQSLDQGLQFLIQYYNGEERAKGNILERFSAQQFPDLHSELNLSSLELGDSALYFCASSVGVAGGRETQYFGPGTRLLVL.

The chain has TRBV7-9 and TRBJ2-7; D remains unclear. There are 13 residues in the CDR3. V gave up 2 bases and J gave up 2 bases, with 7 bases separating them. Germline CDR1 reads SEHNR; CDR2 reads FQNEAQ (reference sequence). CDR3 sequence: CASSLQTPYEQYF. The CDR3 DNA reads as TGTGCCAGCAGCTTACAGACCCCCTACGAGCAGTACTTC.

V is TRBV7-9 and J is TRBJ2-2; TRBD2 agrees at 13 bases. CDR3 size: 19 residues. The V and J ends lost 2 bases and 1 base, in that order; junction bases with no gene match: 7. Germline CDR1 reads SEHNR; CDR2 reads FQNEAQ (reference sequence). CDR3 protein: CASSLSYGTSGKNTGELFF. In DNA, the CDR3 is TGTGCCAGCAGCTTAAGTTATGGGACTAGCGGGAAGAACACCGGGGAGCTGTTTTTT.

Concerning this clone: A far larger clone is just one base off, so this is likely a read error. Other DNA sequences in this sample translate to the same CDR3. The genes are TRBV15 and TRBJ2-2; TRBD1 matches at 10 bases. The CDR3 contains 14 residues. Germline V gene data show CDR1 as LNHNV and CDR2 as YYDKDF (reference sequence). As DNA, the CDR3 is TGTGCCACCACCGGGACAGGGGTTACCGGGGAGCTGTTCTTT. It codes for CATTGTGVTGELFF.

This rearrangement joins TRBV5-6 to TRBJ2-7; D is perhaps TRBD1 (6 bases). The CDR3 is made up of 14 amino acids. The V gene lost 0 bases and the J gene lost 4 bases, with 11 bases spanning the gap. The germline V gene has CDR1 SGHDT and CDR2 YYEEEE. CDR3 sequence (DNA): TGTGCCAGCAGCTTGGCAGGGGCGGAGTACGAGCAGTACTTC. Translation: CASSLAGAEYEQYF. Full variable domain (outside the CDR3, taken from reference TRBV5-6 and TRBJ2-7): DAGVTQSPTHLIKTRGQQVTLRCSPKSGHDTVSWYQQALGQGPQFIFQYYEEEERQRGNFPDRFSGHQFPNYSSELNVNALLLGDSALYLCASSLAGAEYEQYFGPGTRLTVT.

The chain uses TRBV2 and TRBJ2-2; 7 nucleotides match TRBD2. CDR1 is SNHLY, CDR2 FYNNEI, per germline. V dropped 7 bases and J dropped 2; count of bases not matched to a gene: 4. The CDR3 spans 14 residues. The CDR3 here is CASIGLGNTGELFF. CDR3 DNA sequence: TGTGCCAGCATCGGACTAGGCAACACCGGGGAGCTGTTTTTT.

The count of this clone is one. The CDR3 DNA reads TGTGCCAGCAGTTACTCGACTAGCGGGGGTGGTTACGAGCAGTACTTC. It encodes CASSYSTSGGGYEQYF. The chain recombines TRBV6-6 with TRBJ2-7, with 12 positions matching TRBD2. Germline V gene data show CDR1 as MNHNY and CDR2 as SVGAGI (reference sequence). V shed 0 bases and J 4 bases; nucleotides not matched to a gene: 4. CDR3 length: 16 residues.

This clone is categorized as medium-sized. The chain joins TRBV7-9 to TRBJ2-1; D gene ambiguous. The CDR3 is 13 residues long. The V end lost 5 bases, the J end lost 2 bases, and 7 bases lay between the germline ends. The V gene's germline CDR1 is SEHNR and CDR2 FQNEAQ (reference sequence). CDR3 in amino acids: CASSLAAYNEQFF. The CDR3, as DNA: TGTGCCAGCAGCCTTGCGGCCTACAATGAGCAGTTCTTC. Together with reference TRBV7-9 and TRBJ2-1, the CDR3 gives the full variable domain: DTGVSQNPRHKITKRGQNVTFRCDPISEHNRLYWYRQTLGQGPEFLTYFQNEAQLEKSRLLSDRFSAERPKGSFSTLEIQRTEQGDSAMYLCASSLAAYNEQFFGPGTRLTVL.

V gene TRBV6-1 combines with J gene TRBJ2-7, with a possible D match to TRBD1 (6 bases). This CDR3 has 15 residues. The V end lost 1 base, the J end lost 2 bases, and 12 bases lay between the germline ends. CDR1 is MNHNS, CDR2 SASEGT, per germline. CDR3 loop: CASSEVGQGTYEQYF. The CDR3 DNA follows: TGTGCCAGCAGTGAAGTGGGGCAGGGGACCTACGAGCAGTACTTC.

The chain employs TRBV6-5 and TRBJ1-2, with D possibly being TRBD1 (5 bases). V was clipped by 0 bases and J by 2 bases, with 10 bases between them. CDR1 MNHEY and CDR2 SVGAGI come from the germline V gene. This CDR3 comprises 15 residues. The CDR3 sequence: CASSYSRGANYGYTF. The CDR3 DNA follows: TGTGCCAGCAGTTACTCTAGGGGCGCAAACTATGGCTACACCTTC.

This clone was counted a few times. The genes are TRBV6-1 and TRBJ2-7, with TRBD1 matching 10 bases. Germline-derived CDR1 and CDR2 are MNHNS and SASEGT. The V gene end was trimmed by 6 bases and the J gene end by 5 bases; junction bases not matched to a gene: 7. This CDR3 is built from 14 residues. CDR3 DNA sequence: TGTGCCAGCAGGCGGGACAGGGGCGGGGACGAGCAGTACTTC. Its translation: CASRRDRGGDEQYF.

The rearrangement joins TRBV9 to TRBJ1-6; 10 bases line up with TRBD1. Trimming took 3 bases from V and 6 from J; bases not matched to a gene: 3. Germline V CDR1 and CDR2: SGDLS, YYNGEE. CDR3 length: 15 residues. The CDR3 region has the DNA TGTGCCAGCAGCGCCTGGGACAGGGGTAATTCACCCCTCCACTTT. This gives the protein CASSAWDRGNSPLHF.

The rearrangement links TRBV19 to TRBJ1-2; 8 positions match TRBD1. Trimming cost V 5 bases and J 6 bases; bases outside gene matches: 2. The CDR3 is 12 amino acids. From germline, CDR1 is LNHDA and CDR2 SQIVND (reference sequence). The CDR3 sequence is CASSRDRHGYTF. Here the CDR3 DNA reads TGTGCCAGTAGTCGGGACAGGCATGGCTACACCTTC. The full variable domain, completed using reference TRBV19 and TRBJ1-2, is DGGITQSPKYLFRKEGQNVTLSCEQNLNHDAMYWYRQDPGQGLRLIYYSQIVNDFQKGDIAEGYSVSREKKESFPLTVTSAQKNPTAFYLCASSRDRHGYTFGSGTRLTVV.

The chain carries TRBV6-1 and TRBJ2-7; D possibly corresponds to TRBD1 (5 bases). The CDR3 has 14 amino acids. V lost 5 bases and J lost 0, with 11 bases in between. CDR1 and CDR2 from the germline V gene are MNHNS and SASEGT. The CDR3 here is CASSQVGDSYEQYF. The CDR3 coding sequence is TGTGCCAGCAGTCAAGTAGGGGACTCCTACGAGCAGTACTTC.

Only one count was recorded for this clone. V usage is TRBV7-2 and J usage is TRBJ2-5, with no clear D. CDR1 is SGHTA, CDR2 FQGNSA, per germline. V lost 1 base, J lost 1 base, and 4 bases lay in between. This CDR3 region has 13 residues. CDR3 DNA sequence: TGTGCCAGCAGCTTAGGCCCCCAAGAGACCCAGTACTTC. It is translated as CASSLGPQETQYF.

This chain connects TRBV2 to TRBJ2-3; 12 positions agree with TRBD2. Unmatched junction bases numbered 4, after V lost 6 bases and J lost 3 bases. In germline, CDR1 is SNHLY, CDR2 FYNNEI. CDR3 length: 15 amino acids. The CDR3 spells CASRHTSGGTDTQYF. The DNA of the CDR3 is TGTGCCAGCAGGCACACTAGCGGGGGGACAGATACGCAGTATTTT.

J is TRBJ2-5 and V is TRBV6-5; no clear D. This CDR3 has 13 amino acids. Between the trimmed V and J ends, which lost 2 bases and 1 base, there was a span of 5 bases. Germline assignment: CDR1 MNHEY and CDR2 SVGAGI. CDR3 sequence (DNA): TGTGCCAGCAGTTACGGCCGCCAAGAGACCCAGTACTTC. Amino acid sequence: CASSYGRQETQYF.

On this clone itself: The identical CDR3 is also encoded by other nucleotide sequences in the sample. The chain combines TRBV19 with TRBJ2-7; D ambiguous. This CDR3 has 13 residues. Germline lookup yields CDR1 LNHDA and CDR2 SQIVND (reference sequence). V shed 6 bases and J shed 1 base, with 10 bases lying between them. CDR3: CASSEDKSYEQYF. The CDR3 DNA reads TGTGCCAGTAGCGAAGACAAGTCCTACGAGCAGTACTTC.

The J gene is TRBJ2-1, the V gene TRBV7-8; tentative D call: TRBD2 (5 bases). The CDR3 sequence is 14 residues long. The ends were cut back, 0 bases at V and 5 bases at J, with 8 bases in the middle. From germline, CDR1 is SGHVS and CDR2 FQNEAQ. DNA for the CDR3: TGTGCCAGCAGCTTAGCGGGAGTTAACAATGAGCAGTTCTTC. It codes for CASSLAGVNNEQFF.

This chain's CDR3 is CASSAPSGRAESYEQYF. For the CDR3, the DNA is TGTGCCAGCAGTGCGCCTAGCGGGAGGGCCGAGTCCTACGAGCAGTACTTC. The chain links TRBV6-4 to TRBJ2-7; TRBD2 agrees at 12 bases. The CDR3 sequence is 17 residues long. Germline V gene sequence: CDR1 MRHNA, CDR2 SNTAGT. V dropped 4 bases and J dropped 1; count of bases not matched to a gene: 8.

The chain has TRBV10-1 and TRBJ2-7; D is ambiguous. The CDR3 runs 13 residues. Looked up from germline, CDR1 is WNHNN and CDR2 is SYGVQD (reference sequence). The V end was cut by 4 bases, the J end by 3 bases, with 10 bases between. The CDR3, as DNA: TGCGCCAGCAGTGTTTCCAGACTCTACGAGCAGTACTTC. Encoded protein: CASSVSRLYEQYF.

The V call is TRBV9, the J call TRBJ1-2, with 7 bases fitting TRBD1. Germline loops: CDR1 SGDLS, CDR2 YYNGEE. J was trimmed by 4 bases and V by 0 bases; bases with no gene match: 6. The CDR3 consists of 15 residues. CDR3 DNA sequence: TGTGCCAGCAGCGTAGAACAGGGGACTATCTATGGCTACACCTTC. Protein sequence: CASSVEQGTIYGYTF.

This chain uses TRBV29-1 with TRBJ1-4; D remains unclear. CDR3 length equals 14 residues. V gave up 5 bases and J gave up 5 bases, with 15 bases separating them. Germline loops: CDR1 SQVTM, CDR2 ANQGSEA. In DNA form, the CDR3 reads TGCAGCGTTTCTCCCGAGCCACAAAATGAAAAACTGTTTTTT. Translating it yields CSVSPEPQNEKLFF.

The chain carries TRBV6-1 and TRBJ1-1; 8 nucleotides line up with TRBD1. The CDR3 totals 14 residues. Germline V lookup: CDR1 MNHNS, CDR2 SASEGT. V dropped 7 bases and J dropped 2; count of bases not matched to a gene: 6. CDR3 DNA sequence: TGTGCCAGCATCCTCGGACAGGGTAACACTGAAGCTTTCTTT. Encoded protein: CASILGQGNTEAFF.

This chain links TRBV15 with TRBJ2-7, with a possible D match to TRBD2 (5 bases). Trimming pared 2 bases from V and 5 bases from J, leaving 10 bases between. The CDR3 totals 13 residues. Germline values: CDR1 LNHNV, CDR2 YYDKDF (reference sequence). The CDR3 DNA sequence: TGTGCCACCAGCAGACCCCCGGGGAACGAGCAGTACTTC. Its protein product is CATSRPPGNEQYF.

The chain recombines TRBV6-1 with TRBJ2-5; TRBD2 matches at 7 bases. This CDR3 comprises 13 residues. J lost 2 bases, V lost 6 bases, and 3 bases had no gene match. Germline-derived CDR1 and CDR2 are MNHNS and SASEGT. CDR3 sequence (DNA): TGTGCCAGCAGCAGACTAGCACAAGAGACCCAGTACTTC. It specifies CASSRLAQETQYF.